This is a list of T cell receptor beta chains from one sample in a study of T cell responses to AZD1222 COVID-19 vaccine. Measured with immunoSEQ multiplex PCR; TCRdb has only the in-frame clones, and not every one. The sample records roughly 170,000 clones, approximately 94% being singletons. Here the sequenced sample was peripheral blood, taken 28 days after the second AZD1222 dose. The receptor set was obtained from an adult who received the AZD1222 COVID-19 vaccine. CDR3s include the opening cysteine and the closing phenylalanine or tryptophan. The order of the fields is CDR3 protein, CDR3 DNA, J gene, clone size, V gene, D gene. The D gene is left open where the match is weak. Clone size is given for some rows only: seen once, a few or many times, or a class if the clone is expanded.

cdr3_aa: CASSQDLGLGGNEQFF
cdr3_nt: TGCGCCAGCAGCCAAGATCTGGGGTTAGGGGGCAATGAGCAGTTCTTC
j_call: TRBJ2-1
clone_size: NA
v_call: TRBV4-1
d_call: NA

cdr3_aa: CASSESRGETQYF
cdr3_nt: TGTGCCAGCAGTGAATCCCGTGGAGAGACCCAGTACTTC
j_call: TRBJ2-5
clone_size: NA
v_call: TRBV6-4
d_call: NA

cdr3_aa: CASSSQSTGGNTIYF
cdr3_nt: TGTGCCAGCAGCTCCCAAAGCACGGGAGGAAACACCATATATTTT
j_call: TRBJ1-3
clone_size: NA
v_call: TRBV28
d_call: NA

cdr3_aa: CASSYSTAGDPYEQYF
cdr3_nt: TGTGCCAGCAGTTACTCGACAGCGGGGGATCCCTACGAGCAGTACTTC
j_call: TRBJ2-7
clone_size: NA
v_call: TRBV6-6
d_call: TRBD2

cdr3_aa: CASSAGYEQYF
cdr3_nt: TGTGCCAGCAGTGCAGGATACGAGCAGTACTTC
j_call: TRBJ2-7
clone_size: NA
v_call: TRBV28
d_call: NA

cdr3_aa: CASSPVGERDTQYF
cdr3_nt: TGTGCCAGCTCTCCAGTAGGGGAAAGGGATACGCAGTATTTT
j_call: TRBJ2-3
clone_size: NA
v_call: TRBV18
d_call: NA

cdr3_aa: CASSQDIRAAEAFF
cdr3_nt: TGCGCCAGCAGCCAAGACATCAGGGCTGCTGAAGCTTTCTTT
j_call: TRBJ1-1
clone_size: NA
v_call: TRBV4-3
d_call: NA

cdr3_aa: CASSTRTGSWDEQFF
cdr3_nt: TGTGCCAGCTCAACCCGGACAGGGTCTTGGGATGAGCAGTTCTTC
j_call: TRBJ2-1
clone_size: NA
v_call: TRBV18
d_call: TRBD1

cdr3_aa: CASSAGGGNQPQHF
cdr3_nt: TGTGCCAGCAGCGCAGGGGGAGGCAATCAGCCCCAGCATTTT
j_call: TRBJ1-5
clone_size: NA
v_call: TRBV5-4
d_call: TRBD1

cdr3_aa: CASRLGGNTEAFF
cdr3_nt: TGTGCCAGTAGGTTGGGCGGGAACACTGAAGCTTTCTTT
j_call: TRBJ1-1
clone_size: once
v_call: TRBV19
d_call: NA

cdr3_aa: CASSLSGTANTEAFF
cdr3_nt: TGTGCCAGTAGCTTATCCGGGACGGCGAACACTGAAGCTTTCTTT
j_call: TRBJ1-1
clone_size: NA
v_call: TRBV19
d_call: NA

cdr3_aa: CASSYLKGSKNIQYF
cdr3_nt: TGTGCCAGCAGTTACTTAAAGGGGTCGAAAAACATTCAGTACTTC
j_call: TRBJ2-4
clone_size: once
v_call: TRBV7-9
d_call: NA

cdr3_aa: CASSQALGQGINQPQHF
cdr3_nt: TGTGCCAGCAGCCAAGCTTTGGGGCAGGGGATCAACCAGCCCCAGCATTTT
j_call: TRBJ1-5
clone_size: NA
v_call: TRBV3-1/TRBV3-2
d_call: NA

cdr3_aa: CASSPHGTYNEQFF
cdr3_nt: TGTGCCAGCAGTCCCCACGGAACCTACAATGAGCAGTTCTTC
j_call: TRBJ2-1
clone_size: NA
v_call: TRBV3-1/TRBV3-2
d_call: NA

cdr3_aa: CASSLVRRGWTEAFF
cdr3_nt: TGTGCCAGCAGCTTGGTCAGGAGAGGATGGACTGAAGCTTTCTTT
j_call: TRBJ1-1
clone_size: NA
v_call: TRBV5-6
d_call: NA

cdr3_aa: CASSLVTGKNMNTEAFF
cdr3_nt: TGTGCCAGCAGCTTGGTGACAGGTAAGAACATGAACACTGAAGCTTTCTTT
j_call: TRBJ1-1
clone_size: NA
v_call: TRBV5-6
d_call: NA

cdr3_aa: CATSSPLGGGGYTF
cdr3_nt: TGTGCCACCAGCAGTCCCCTGGGGGGTGGAGGCTACACCTTC
j_call: TRBJ1-2
clone_size: NA
v_call: TRBV15
d_call: NA

cdr3_aa: CASSSSGGAAGELFF
cdr3_nt: TGTGCCAGCAGCTCTAGCGGGGGGGCCGCCGGGGAGCTGTTTTTT
j_call: TRBJ2-2
clone_size: NA
v_call: TRBV7-3
d_call: TRBD2

cdr3_aa: CAGYKPPMNTEAFF
cdr3_nt: TGTGCCGGATATAAGCCCCCCATGAACACTGAAGCTTTCTTT
j_call: TRBJ1-1
clone_size: once
v_call: TRBV30
d_call: NA

cdr3_aa: CASSLPHSSGGMDEQYF
cdr3_nt: TGTGCCAGCAGCTTACCCCATTCTAGCGGGGGAATGGACGAGCAGTACTTC
j_call: TRBJ2-7
clone_size: NA
v_call: TRBV7-6
d_call: TRBD2

cdr3_aa: CAWSVVGGMGTEAFF
cdr3_nt: TGTGCCTGGAGTGTGGTAGGGGGCATGGGCACTGAAGCTTTCTTT
j_call: TRBJ1-1
clone_size: NA
v_call: TRBV30
d_call: TRBD1

cdr3_aa: CASSSGLAGAEQYF
cdr3_nt: TGTGCCAGCAGTTCAGGACTAGCGGGAGCCGAGCAGTACTTC
j_call: TRBJ2-7
clone_size: NA
v_call: TRBV28
d_call: TRBD2

cdr3_aa: CASSQDGGTAPGNTIYF
cdr3_nt: TGCGCCAGCAGCCAAGACGGCGGAACAGCTCCTGGAAACACCATATATTTT
j_call: TRBJ1-3
clone_size: NA
v_call: TRBV4-1
d_call: NA

cdr3_aa: CASSQSPGQGNEQFF
cdr3_nt: TGTGCCAGCAGCCAATCGCCCGGACAGGGGAATGAGCAGTTCTTC
j_call: TRBJ2-1
clone_size: NA
v_call: TRBV16
d_call: TRBD1

cdr3_aa: CASSSVAGGPYNEQFF
cdr3_nt: TGTGCCAGCAGCTCCGTGGCGGGGGGGCCTTACAATGAGCAGTTCTTC
j_call: TRBJ2-1
clone_size: NA
v_call: TRBV5-8
d_call: TRBD2